A single sample is the source of the 15 T cell receptor beta chains below, sequenced in a study of tumor-infiltrating lymphocytes in primary liver carcinoma. TCR beta cDNA was prepared out of roughly 0.45 ug total RNA by means of a constant-region primer. Libraries covering TCR beta were generated through three nested multiplex PCR rounds (using a slightly modified ARM-PCR). For roughly 10 cycles apiece, the opening two PCR rounds ran with TRBV1-TRBV30 forward primers and a C-beta reverse primer. From the multiplex PCR reads, TCRdb called clonotypes with MiXCR, one entry per CDR3 protein. The table lists 300,000 to 400,000 distinct CDR3 sequences, about 65% of them singletons. Blood RNA was derived from unsorted whole blood, and germline DNA was extracted too. The sample consisted of peripheral blood. The receptors derive from a man in his forties with primary liver carcinoma and hepatitis B virus infection.

Notes on this clonotype: Because the CDR3 is missing its conserved closing phenylalanine or tryptophan, this is likely a read error. CDR3 loop: CASSSPGRQETQYL. CDR3 nucleotides: TGTGCCAGCAGCTCCCCAGGACGCCAAGAGACCCAGTACTTA. This rearrangement joins TRBV6-2 or TRBV6-3 to TRBJ2-5; no firm D call. Germline V gene data show CDR1 as MNHEY and CDR2 as SVGEGT. Trimming cost V 6 bases and J 1 base, with 12 bases left between them. This CDR3 is built from 14 residues.

The chain is built from TRBV28 and TRBJ2-2; TRBD2 agrees at 12 bases. Per germline, CDR1 MDHEN and CDR2 SYDVKM. The ends lost 5 bases at V and 4 bases at J; junction bases unmatched: 11. The CDR3 has 18 residues. CDR3: CASSQGPTSGSSTGELFF. CDR3 in DNA: TGTGCCAGCAGTCAAGGCCCGACTAGCGGGAGTAGCACCGGGGAGCTGTTTTTT.

Worth noting for this clonotype: The junction differs from germline at one of its ends, possibly a read error. CDR3 coding DNA: TGTACCAGTACTGGACAGGGAGACCAAGAGACCCAGTACTTC. The encoded protein is CTSTGQGDQETQYF. This chain joins TRBV6-1 and TRBJ2-5; 8 nucleotides agree with TRBD1. CDR3 length: 14 amino acids. Per the germline V gene, CDR1 is MNHNS and CDR2 is SASEGT.

Comment on this clonotype: This may arise from a read error, as a much more abundant clone is one base away. The CDR3 coding sequence is TGCGCCAGCAGCCAAGCGGTAGATGGCGATGAGCAGTTCTTC. Translating it yields CASSQAVDGDEQFF. V is TRBV4-1 and J is TRBJ2-1, with no clear D. This CDR3 has 14 amino acids. Per the germline V gene, CDR1 is MGHRA and CDR2 is YSYEKL. V was clipped by 1 base and J by 8 bases, with 12 bases between them.

With regard to this clonotype: This clone may be a read error of a much larger clone one base away. The chain has TRBV4-1 and TRBJ2-7, with D possibly matching TRBD1 (6 bases). V dropped 7 bases and J dropped 3 bases, with 19 bases sitting between them. The length of the CDR3 is 15 residues. Germline V gene lookup returns CDR1 MGHRA and CDR2 YSYEKL. DNA for the CDR3: TGCGCCAGCAAGGAGGCACAGGGCATTGTCTACGAGCAGTACTTC. Protein: CASKEAQGIVYEQYF.

Points on this clonotype: This clone may be a read error of a much larger clone one base away. This chain joins TRBV6-2 or TRBV6-3 and TRBJ1-5, with D possibly being TRBD1 (6 bases). The CDR3 extends over 14 amino acids. The V end lost 6 bases, the J end lost 9 bases, and 18 bases lay between the germline ends. Germline-derived CDR1 and CDR2 are MNHEY and SVGEGT. CDR3 amino acids: CASSPGTSPRPQHF. The CDR3 bases are TGTGCCAGCAGCCCCGGGACAAGTCCAAGGCCCCAGCATTTT.

As to this clonotype: This may arise from a read error, as a much more abundant clone is one base away. This sequence joins TRBV12-3 or TRBV12-4 and TRBJ1-3; D ambiguous. The CDR3 totals 15 residues. The DNA of the CDR3 is TGTGCCAGCAGTTTCGGAGGGCCCTCTGAAAACACCATATATTTT. This gives the protein CASSFGGPSENTIYF.

This clonotype was seen a handful of times. CDR3 residues: CASNPGLEADTQYF. CDR3 nucleotides: TGTGCCAGCAACCCGGGACTAGAGGCAGATACGCAGTATTTT. The gene calls are TRBV6-2 or TRBV6-3 and TRBJ2-3, with 8 bases fitting TRBD2. After removal of 7 bases from V and 4 bases from J, the junction contained 7 bases not matched to a gene. The CDR3 covers 14 residues. The V gene's germline CDR1 is MNHEY and CDR2 SVGEGT.

Concerning this clonotype: This sequence may be a read error, since a much larger clone differs from it by one base. The chain links TRBV6-1 to TRBJ2-5; tentatively, D is TRBD1 (6 bases). The germline V gene has CDR1 MNHNS and CDR2 SASEGT. CDR3 length equals 13 residues. V lost 9 bases, J lost 5 bases, and 16 bases lay in between. The CDR3 DNA is TGTGCCAGTTCGAGGGGGATAAAGGAGACCCAGTACTTC. This encodes CASSRGIKETQYF.

With regard to this clonotype: The junction differs from germline at one of its ends, possibly a read error. The chain recombines TRBV12-3 or TRBV12-4 with TRBJ2-5; TRBD1 matches at 9 bases. This CDR3 has 15 residues. CDR3 region: CVSSFGQGPQETQYF. Here the CDR3 DNA reads TGTGTCAGCAGTTTCGGACAGGGGCCCCAAGAGACCCAGTACTTC.

About this clonotype itself: This sequence may be a read error, since a much larger clone differs from it by one base. V is TRBV4-1 and J is TRBJ2-6; TRBD2 is a possible D gene (6 bases). The CDR3 is 22 amino acids. Germline V gives CDR1 MGHRA, CDR2 YSYEKL. The DNA for the CDR3 is TGCGTCAGCAGCCAAGAATCGCTCCAGCGGGCACCCTCCCTTACTGGGGCCAACGTCCTGACTTTC. Protein sequence: CVSSQESLQRAPSLTGANVLTF.

Turning to this clonotype: The junction departs from germline at one end; a sequencing error may be responsible. This sequence joins TRBV4-3 and TRBJ1-1; D ambiguous. The CDR3 consists of 14 residues. The germline CDR1 and CDR2 sequences are LGHNA and YSLEER. The CDR3 DNA follows: TGCGCCAGCAGCCAAGGGGTTCTGAACACTGGAGCTTTCTTT. Amino acids: CASSQGVLNTGAFF.

This clonotype was seen only once. The chain joins TRBV12-3 or TRBV12-4 to TRBJ2-7; 7 bases agree with TRBD2. The CDR3 is made up of 17 amino acids. V was pared by 5 bases and J by 0 bases, with 13 bases of the junction left unmatched. CDR3 region: CASSIEMVGGVSYEQYF. As DNA, the CDR3 is TGTGCCAGCAGTATAGAAATGGTGGGAGGGGTCTCCTACGAGCAGTACTTC.

This chain uses TRBV18 with TRBJ1-1, with 9 nucleotides matching TRBD1. The CDR3 is 21 residues long. In germline, CDR1 is KGHSH, CDR2 LQKENI. The junction had 19 bases not matched to a gene; V was cut back by 2 bases and J by 0 bases. The CDR3 sequence is CASSPRTLLSGTGPMNTEAFF. The CDR3 coding sequence is TGTGCCAGCTCACCAAGGACGCTTCTTTCCGGGACAGGGCCTATGAACACTGAAGCTTTCTTT.

The CDR3 sequence: CASRGQRYTDTQYF. The CDR3, as DNA: TGTGCCAGCAGGGGACAGAGGTACACAGATACGCAGTATTTT. J is TRBJ2-3 and V is TRBV25-1; 7 nucleotides agree with TRBD1. Germline assignment: CDR1 MGHDK and CDR2 SYGVNS. Losses at the gene ends were 6 bases for V and 2 bases for J; bases not matched to a gene: 5. The CDR3 is 14 residues long.